The 24 T cell receptor beta chains presented below share a single source sample, sequenced in a study of OX40 agonist ivuxolimab in advanced cancers. Data came from immunoSEQ multiplex PCR; TCRdb stores just in-frame clones and leaves some out. Among tens of thousands of clones listed, roughly 90% were seen once. Sequencing used CD4+ or CD8+ T cells sorted from blood, obtained in a trial of the OX40 agonist ivuxolimab. The receptors here all came from an adult with an advanced solid tumor such as melanoma, head and neck, liver or kidney cancer.

This clone has only one observation. The V and J genes are TRBV7-9 and TRBJ1-2; unclear D gene. The germline V gene has CDR1 SEHNR and CDR2 FQNEAQ (reference sequence). The CDR3 consists of 16 residues. V was pared by 5 bases and J by 0 bases, with 16 bases between. The CDR3 is CASSASSGVTNYGYTF. CDR3 DNA: TGTGCCAGCAGCGCTTCCTCAGGAGTCACTAACTATGGCTACACCTTC.

This clone appeared a single time. The gene calls are TRBV7-2 and TRBJ2-3; 10 nucleotides line up with TRBD2. CDR3 length: 15 residues. V trimming: 7 bases; J trimming: 4 bases; junction bases outside the gene matches: 8. The germline V gene has CDR1 SGHTA and CDR2 FQGNSA. CDR3 nucleotide sequence: TGTGCCAGCACTCCCCTGGGACTAGCGTCAGATACGCAGTATTTT. This codes for CASTPLGLASDTQYF.

The V call is TRBV7-9, the J call TRBJ2-2, with TRBD2 matching 9 bases. The V and J ends lost 4 bases and 4 bases, in that order; junction bases with no gene match: 13. The germline V gene encodes CDR1 SEHNR and CDR2 FQNEAQ (reference sequence). The CDR3 covers 18 residues. The CDR3: CASSSKSSGSAATGELFF. CDR3 DNA sequence: TGTGCCAGCAGCTCGAAGAGTAGCGGGAGTGCAGCCACCGGGGAGCTGTTTTTT.

The chain carries TRBV18 and TRBJ2-7, with D tentatively TRBD2 (5 bases). The CDR3 totals 14 residues. The V gene lost 6 bases and the J gene lost 0 bases, with 12 bases spanning the gap. Germline CDR1 and CDR2: KGHSH and LQKENI. The chain's CDR3 is CASSPSGSSYEQYF. The CDR3 DNA is TGTGCCAGCTCTCCCTCGGGGAGCTCCTACGAGCAGTACTTC.

The rearrangement uses TRBV7-9 and TRBJ2-1; TRBD1 matches 7 bases. The germline V gene has CDR1 SEHNR and CDR2 FQNEAQ (reference sequence). This CDR3 is 14 amino acids long. V dropped 6 bases and J dropped 8; count of bases not matched to a gene: 10. This CDR3 reads CASSRTGNWDEQFF. DNA of the CDR3: TGTGCCAGCAGTCGGACAGGAAATTGGGATGAGCAGTTCTTC.

V gene TRBV11-2 combines with J gene TRBJ2-1, with D possibly being TRBD1 (6 bases). CDR1 is SGHAT and CDR2 is FQNNGV in the germline V gene. Trimming took off 5 bases at V and 6 bases at J, with 23 bases between the two ends. CDR3 length equals 17 residues. The CDR3 reads CASSPIPYVGTINEQFF. The CDR3 DNA follows: TGTGCCAGCAGCCCCATTCCGTATGTCGGGACAATCAATGAGCAGTTCTTC.

The chain employs TRBV19 and TRBJ2-3; no firm D call. This CDR3 region has 14 residues. V was trimmed by 5 bases and J by 0 bases, leaving 9 bases between them. Per germline, CDR1 LNHDA and CDR2 SQIVND (reference sequence). Written as DNA, the CDR3 is TGTGCCAGTAGTTTGGATTTTAGCACAGATACGCAGTATTTT. It translates to CASSLDFSTDTQYF.

The chain links TRBV13 to TRBJ2-2, with 10 bases aligning to TRBD1. Germline V gives CDR1 PRHDT, CDR2 FYEKMQ (reference sequence). The CDR3 sequence is 17 residues long. V dropped 0 bases and J dropped 4; count of bases not matched to a gene: 5. The CDR3 spells CASSLGIRTGGTGELFF. CDR3 DNA sequence: TGTGCCAGCAGCTTAGGTATCAGGACAGGGGGCACCGGGGAGCTGTTTTTT.

The gene calls are TRBV7-2 and TRBJ2-5; a possible D gene is TRBD1 (6 bases). CDR3 length: 14 amino acids. The V and J ends lost 4 bases and 4 bases respectively, with 13 bases between them. Germline V lookup: CDR1 SGHTA, CDR2 FQGNSA. The CDR3 DNA reads TGTGCCAGCAGCTCAGGGGCAGGGTTAGAGACCCAGTACTTC. It is translated as CASSSGAGLETQYF.

The V call is TRBV2, the J call TRBJ2-5; 10 positions agree with TRBD2. Germline CDR1 SNHLY, CDR2 FYNNEI. V lost 6 bases, J lost 3 bases, and 10 bases stayed unmatched. The CDR3 has 16 residues. The CDR3 loop is CASSPQPGLAKETQYF. The CDR3 DNA sequence: TGTGCCAGCAGCCCCCAACCGGGACTAGCGAAAGAGACCCAGTACTTC. The full variable domain, with the rest looked up from reference TRBV2 and TRBJ2-5, is EPEVTQTPSHQVTQMGQEVILRCVPISNHLYFYWYRQILGQKVEFLVSFYNNEISEKSEIFDDQFSVERPDGSNFTLKIRSTKLEDSAMYFCASSPQPGLAKETQYFGPGTRLLVL.

The chain joins TRBV11-3 to TRBJ2-1; D tentatively reads TRBD1 or TRBD2 (7 bases each). The CDR3 runs 14 residues. The V end was cut by 8 bases, the J end by 7 bases, with 18 bases between. Germline V gives CDR1 SGHNT, CDR2 YENEEA. CDR3 loop: CASAGEGTENEQFF. For the CDR3, the DNA is TGTGCCAGCGCGGGGGAGGGGACAGAAAATGAGCAGTTCTTC.

The chain combines TRBV4-1 with TRBJ2-7; TRBD2 matches 10 bases. The CDR3 consists of 15 residues. V trimming: 1 base; J trimming: 2 bases; junction bases outside the gene matches: 2. Germline lookup yields CDR1 MGHRA and CDR2 YSYEKL. Written as DNA, the CDR3 is TGCGCCAGCAGCCAAGGGCTAGCGGGAGCCTACGAGCAGTACTTC. It translates to CASSQGLAGAYEQYF.

The rearrangement uses TRBV28 and TRBJ1-1, with D possibly matching TRBD1 (5 bases). V was pared by 7 bases and J by 0 bases, with 12 bases between. CDR3 length: 14 residues. The germline CDR1 and CDR2 sequences are MDHEN and SYDVKM. This CDR3 reads CASIGHTMNTEAFF. Written as DNA, the CDR3 is TGTGCCAGCATAGGACATACTATGAACACTGAAGCTTTCTTT. Combining the CDR3 with reference TRBV28 and TRBJ1-1 gives the whole variable domain DVKVTQSSRYLVKRTGEKVFLECVQDMDHENMFWYRQDPGLGLRLIYFSYDVKMKEKGDIPEGYSVSREKKERFSLILESASTNQTSMYLCASIGHTMNTEAFFGQGTRLTVV.

The gene calls are TRBV5-5 and TRBJ1-1; D gene unclear. Germline V gene sequence: CDR1 SGHKS, CDR2 YYEKEE (reference sequence). The CDR3 totals 14 residues. With 4 bases removed from V and 4 bases from J, the gap between germline ends came to 14 bases. CDR3 protein: CASSPPAAGTEAFF. DNA for the CDR3: TGTGCCAGCAGCCCACCGGCGGCGGGCACTGAAGCTTTCTTT.

This chain links TRBV5-4 with TRBJ2-1; the match to TRBD2 covers 7 bases. Germline assignment: CDR1 SGHNT and CDR2 YYREEE (reference sequence). This CDR3 region has 17 residues. The V and J ends lost 4 bases and 6 bases, in that order; junction bases with no gene match: 16. The CDR3 sequence is CASSLLLGRVLGNEQFF. Written as DNA, the CDR3 is TGTGCCAGCAGCCTTTTACTAGGGAGGGTGCTGGGCAATGAGCAGTTCTTC. Combining the CDR3 with reference TRBV5-4 and TRBJ2-1 gives the whole variable domain ETGVTQSPTHLIKTRGQQVTLRCSSQSGHNTVSWYQQALGQGPQFIFQYYREEENGRGNFPPRFSGLQFPNYSSELNVNALELDDSALYLCASSLLLGRVLGNEQFFGPGTRLTVL.

The V gene is TRBV15, the J gene TRBJ1-3, with D hard to call. The CDR3 sequence is 14 residues long. Germline V CDR1 and CDR2: LNHNV, YYDKDF (reference sequence). Trimming took 4 bases from V and 1 from J, leaving 8 bases between them. The CDR3 region is CATSTGDSGNTIYF. DNA of the CDR3: TGTGCCACCAGCACCGGGGATTCTGGAAACACCATATATTTT.

This chain joins TRBV7-3 and TRBJ2-3; perhaps TRBD2 as D (6 bases). There are 16 residues in the CDR3. Trimming removed 5 bases at V and 5 bases at J, with 20 bases between. CDR1 and CDR2 from the germline V gene are SGHTA and FQGTGA. The CDR3 DNA follows: TGTGCCAGCAGCCATGGAGGGTCTTTCGTTGGAGATACGCAGTATTTT. Encoded protein: CASSHGGSFVGDTQYF.

This chain uses TRBV11-2 with TRBJ2-2, with D perhaps matching TRBD1 (5 bases). The germline CDR1 and CDR2 sequences are SGHAT and FQNNGV. V was shortened by 1 base and J by 6 bases, with 15 bases between the two germline ends. The CDR3 is 16 amino acids. CDR3: CASSLGPGSVAGELFF. Written as DNA, the CDR3 is TGTGCCAGCAGCTTAGGGCCAGGGTCAGTGGCCGGGGAGCTGTTTTTT.

The chain carries TRBV12-5 and TRBJ1-5, with D unclear. The V gene lost 7 bases and the J gene lost 5 bases, with 12 bases spanning the gap. Per germline, CDR1 LGHNT and CDR2 FRNRAP. This CDR3 is 13 amino acids long. The CDR3 region is CASAPDGDQPQHF. DNA of the CDR3: TGTGCTAGTGCACCGGACGGGGATCAGCCCCAGCATTTT.

The chain has TRBV14 and TRBJ2-7, with TRBD2 matching 9 bases. The trim removed 8 bases at V and 6 bases at J, leaving 8 bases unmatched. CDR1 and CDR2 (germline): SGHDN, FVKESK. The CDR3 contains 13 residues. This chain's CDR3 is CASSVAGVVEQYF. The CDR3, as DNA: TGTGCCAGCTCGGTAGCGGGAGTCGTCGAGCAGTACTTC.

This rearrangement joins TRBV29-1 to TRBJ1-2, with 8 bases that match TRBD1. Germline CDR1 SQVTM, CDR2 ANQGSEA. The CDR3 runs to 12 residues. Trimming removed 5 bases from V and 9 bases from J; junction bases left unmatched: 8. The CDR3 DNA follows: TGCAGCGTTTCGGGGACAGGCTTCAGCTACACCTTC. This codes for CSVSGTGFSYTF.

The chain recombines TRBV7-9 with TRBJ2-2; no clear D. Germline CDR1 is SEHNR and CDR2 is FQNEAQ (reference sequence). This CDR3 is 13 amino acids long. V was trimmed by 2 bases and J by 2 bases, leaving 3 bases between them. CDR3 in DNA: TGTGCCAGCAGCTTATTCAACACCGGGGAGCTGTTTTTT. This codes for CASSLFNTGELFF. Full variable domain (rest looked up from reference TRBV7-9 and TRBJ2-2): DTGVSQNPRHKITKRGQNVTFRCDPISEHNRLYWYRQTLGQGPEFLTYFQNEAQLEKSRLLSDRFSAERPKGSFSTLEIQRTEQGDSAMYLCASSLFNTGELFFGEGSRLTVL.

The V gene is TRBV14, the J gene TRBJ2-1; no clear D. Germline V gene data show CDR1 as SGHDN and CDR2 as FVKESK. V gave up 3 bases and J gave up 9 bases, with 9 bases separating them. The CDR3 has 12 residues. CDR3 nucleotides: TGTGCCAGCAGCCACTGGGGTGTTGAGCAGTTCTTC. Its translation is CASSHWGVEQFF.

The chain uses TRBV5-1 and TRBJ2-7; TRBD1 might be the D (6 bases). Germline V gene sequence: CDR1 SGHRS, CDR2 YFSETQ. The CDR3 is made up of 15 amino acids. Deletions cut 0 bases from V and 2 bases from J, with 12 bases between. The chain's CDR3 is CASSLVDRSPYEQYF. The CDR3 DNA follows: TGCGCCAGCAGCTTGGTAGACAGGAGCCCCTACGAGCAGTACTTC. The complete variable domain, with remaining parts taken from reference TRBV5-1 and TRBJ2-7, reads KAGVTQTPRYLIKTRGQQVTLSCSPISGHRSVSWYQQTPGQGLQFLFEYFSETQRNKGNFPGRFSGRQFSNSRSEMNVSTLELGDSALYLCASSLVDRSPYEQYFGPGTRLTVT.